The clone carrying this T cell receptor beta chain was recorded a few times. Its antigen remains unknown. TCRdb fed the reads into MiXCR, producing one record per CDR3 protein. The repertoire holds around 430,000 distinct CDR3 sequences, with 40% to 50% as singletons. The ends were cut back, 1 base at V and 11 bases at J, with 16 bases in the middle. This CDR3 comprises 14 residues. Germline lookup yields CDR1 SGHAT and CDR2 FQNNGV. This record belongs to a study of T cell repertoires in cytomegalovirus infection. In the study overall: Recently identified HLA-C-restricted CMV epitopes were used, and well-studied HLA-B-restricted CMV epitopes were used as well. Public TCR beta signatures provided an indication of both CMV infection and a matching HLA type.

Regarding the study as a whole: Individuals carrying CMV plus the relevant HLA were identified by cumulative frequency of public TCR beta families.

The sequence was collected from a human donor in good health (CMV status not recorded). Some clones in this sample may be carry-over from other donors' samples. The sequences come from cultured PBMCs, collected from culture after CMV antigen stimulation. The rearrangement uses TRBV11-2 and TRBJ2-3; possibly TRBD1 or TRBD2 for D (5 bases each). CDR3 nucleotide sequence: TGTGCCAGCAGCTTAGTAGGGCACTGGGACGGGCAGTATTTT. Its translation: CASSLVGHWDGQYF.